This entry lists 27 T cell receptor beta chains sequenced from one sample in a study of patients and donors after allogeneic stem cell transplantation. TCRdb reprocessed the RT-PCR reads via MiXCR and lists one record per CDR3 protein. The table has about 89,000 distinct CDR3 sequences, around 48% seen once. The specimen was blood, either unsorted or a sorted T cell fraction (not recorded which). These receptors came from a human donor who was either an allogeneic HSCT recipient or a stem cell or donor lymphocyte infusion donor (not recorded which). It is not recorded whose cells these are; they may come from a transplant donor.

The CDR3 protein is CASSTQGSGRMDTQYF. The CDR3 region has the DNA TGTGCCAGCAGTACCCAAGGTAGCGGGAGAATGGATACGCAGTATTTT. V and J are TRBV6-5 and TRBJ2-3; 9 bases match TRBD2. The CDR3 is 16 amino acids. V gave up 5 bases and J gave up 6 bases; unmatched junction bases: 12. The germline V gene encodes CDR1 MNHEY and CDR2 SVGAGI.

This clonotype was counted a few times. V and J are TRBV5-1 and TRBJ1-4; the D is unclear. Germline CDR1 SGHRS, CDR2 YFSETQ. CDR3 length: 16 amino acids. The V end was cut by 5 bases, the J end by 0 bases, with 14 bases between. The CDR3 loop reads CASSSDEGATNEKLFF. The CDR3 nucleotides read TGCGCCAGCAGTTCAGACGAGGGTGCAACTAATGAAAAACTGTTTTTT.

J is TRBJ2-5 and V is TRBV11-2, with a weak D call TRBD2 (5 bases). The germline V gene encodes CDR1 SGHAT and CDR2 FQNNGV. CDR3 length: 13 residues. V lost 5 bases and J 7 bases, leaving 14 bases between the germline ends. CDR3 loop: CASSLREGRTQYF. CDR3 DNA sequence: TGTGCCAGCAGCCTGAGGGAAGGTCGGACCCAGTACTTC. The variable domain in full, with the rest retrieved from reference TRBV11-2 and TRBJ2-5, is EAGVAQSPRYKIIEKRQSVAFWCNPISGHATLYWYQQILGQGPKLLIQFQNNGVVDDSQLPKDRFSAERLKGVDSTLKIQPAKLEDSAVYLCASSLREGRTQYFGPGTRLLVL.

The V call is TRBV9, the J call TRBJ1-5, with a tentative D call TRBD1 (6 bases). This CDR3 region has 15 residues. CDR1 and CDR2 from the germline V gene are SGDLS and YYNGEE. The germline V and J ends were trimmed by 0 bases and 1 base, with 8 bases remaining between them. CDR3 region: CASSVGGQSNQPQHF. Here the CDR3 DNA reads TGTGCCAGCAGCGTAGGGGGGCAGAGCAATCAGCCCCAGCATTTT.

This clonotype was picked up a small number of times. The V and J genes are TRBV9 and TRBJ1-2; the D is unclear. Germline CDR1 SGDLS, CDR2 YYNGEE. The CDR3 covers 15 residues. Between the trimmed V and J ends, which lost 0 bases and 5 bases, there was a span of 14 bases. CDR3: CASSVGTEAEYGYTF. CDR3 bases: TGTGCCAGCAGCGTAGGGACGGAGGCTGAGTATGGCTACACCTTC. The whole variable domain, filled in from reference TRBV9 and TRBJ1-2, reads DSGVTQTPKHLITATGQRVTLRCSPRSGDLSVYWYQQSLDQGLQFLIQYYNGEERAKGNILERFSAQQFPDLHSELNLSSLELGDSALYFCASSVGTEAEYGYTFGSGTRLTVV.

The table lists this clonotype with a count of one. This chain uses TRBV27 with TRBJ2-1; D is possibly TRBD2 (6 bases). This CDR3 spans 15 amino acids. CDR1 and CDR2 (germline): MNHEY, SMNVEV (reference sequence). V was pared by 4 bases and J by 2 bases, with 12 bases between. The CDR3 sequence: CASSSHGGTYNEQFF. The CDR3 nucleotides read TGTGCCAGCAGTTCCCATGGGGGGACCTACAATGAGCAGTTCTTC.

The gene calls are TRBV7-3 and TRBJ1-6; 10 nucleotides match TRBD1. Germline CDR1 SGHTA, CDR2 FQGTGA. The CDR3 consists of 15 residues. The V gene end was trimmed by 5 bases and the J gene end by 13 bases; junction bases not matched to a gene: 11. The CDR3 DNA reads TGTGCCAGCAGCCGAGGGACAGGGGATGGCTGGCCCCTCCACTTT. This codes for CASSRGTGDGWPLHF.

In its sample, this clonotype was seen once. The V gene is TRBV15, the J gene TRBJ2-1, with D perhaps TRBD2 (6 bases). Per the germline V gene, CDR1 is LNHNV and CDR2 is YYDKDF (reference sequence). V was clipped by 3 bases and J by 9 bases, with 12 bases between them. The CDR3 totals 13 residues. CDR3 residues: CATSSAGSGEQFF. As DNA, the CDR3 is TGTGCCACCAGCAGTGCGGGGAGTGGTGAGCAGTTCTTC.

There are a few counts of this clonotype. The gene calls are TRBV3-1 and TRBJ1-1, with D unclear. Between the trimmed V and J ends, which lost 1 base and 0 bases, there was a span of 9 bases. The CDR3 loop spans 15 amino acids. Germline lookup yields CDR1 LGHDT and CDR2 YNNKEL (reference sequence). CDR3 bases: TGTGCCAGCAGCCAAGTAAGGGCAATGAACACTGAAGCTTTCTTT. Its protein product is CASSQVRAMNTEAFF.

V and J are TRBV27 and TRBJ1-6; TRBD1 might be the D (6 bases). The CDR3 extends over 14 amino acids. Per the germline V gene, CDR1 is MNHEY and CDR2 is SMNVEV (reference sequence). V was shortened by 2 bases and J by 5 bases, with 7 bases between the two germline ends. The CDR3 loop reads CASSLGGHNSPLHF. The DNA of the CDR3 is TGTGCCAGCAGTTTAGGGGGGCATAATTCACCCCTCCACTTT.

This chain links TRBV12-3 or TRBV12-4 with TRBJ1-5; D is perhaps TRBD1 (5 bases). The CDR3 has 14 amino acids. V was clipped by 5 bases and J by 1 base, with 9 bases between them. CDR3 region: CASSGTESNQPQHF. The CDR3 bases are TGTGCCAGCAGTGGGACGGAAAGCAATCAGCCCCAGCATTTT.

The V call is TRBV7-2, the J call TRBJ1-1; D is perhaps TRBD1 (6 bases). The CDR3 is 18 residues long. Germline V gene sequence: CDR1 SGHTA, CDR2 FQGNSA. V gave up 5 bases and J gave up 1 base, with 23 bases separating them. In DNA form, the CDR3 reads TGTGCCAGCAGCCAGAGAAGTTATGCCAACAGGGCGAACACTGAAGCTTTCTTT. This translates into CASSQRSYANRANTEAFF.

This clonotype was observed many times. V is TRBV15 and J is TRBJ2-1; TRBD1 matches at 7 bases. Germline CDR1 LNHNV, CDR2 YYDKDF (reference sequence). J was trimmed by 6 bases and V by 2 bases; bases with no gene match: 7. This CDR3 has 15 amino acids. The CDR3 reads CATSRITGVGNEQFF. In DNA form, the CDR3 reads TGTGCCACCAGCAGAATTACAGGGGTGGGCAATGAGCAGTTCTTC. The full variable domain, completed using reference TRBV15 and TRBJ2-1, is DAMVIQNPRYQVTQFGKPVTLSCSQTLNHNVMYWYQQKSSQAPKLLFHYYDKDFNNEADTPDNFQSRRPNTSFCFLDIRSPGLGDTAMYLCATSRITGVGNEQFFGPGTRLTVL.

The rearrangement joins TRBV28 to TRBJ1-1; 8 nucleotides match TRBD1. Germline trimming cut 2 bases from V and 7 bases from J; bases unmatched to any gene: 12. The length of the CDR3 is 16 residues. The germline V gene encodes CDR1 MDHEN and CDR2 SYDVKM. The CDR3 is CASSLPTGTGGLEAFF. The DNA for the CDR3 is TGTGCCAGCAGTTTACCTACTGGGACAGGCGGACTTGAAGCTTTCTTT.

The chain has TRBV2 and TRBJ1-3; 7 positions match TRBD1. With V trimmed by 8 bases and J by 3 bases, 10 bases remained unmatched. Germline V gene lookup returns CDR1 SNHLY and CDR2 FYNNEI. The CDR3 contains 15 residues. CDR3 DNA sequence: TGTGCCAGCTCCCCCGAAGGGACAGTTGGAAACACCATATATTTT. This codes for CASSPEGTVGNTIYF. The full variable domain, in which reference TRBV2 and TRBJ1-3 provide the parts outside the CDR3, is EPEVTQTPSHQVTQMGQEVILRCVPISNHLYFYWYRQILGQKVEFLVSFYNNEISEKSEIFDDQFSVERPDGSNFTLKIRSTKLEDSAMYFCASSPEGTVGNTIYFGEGSWLTVV.

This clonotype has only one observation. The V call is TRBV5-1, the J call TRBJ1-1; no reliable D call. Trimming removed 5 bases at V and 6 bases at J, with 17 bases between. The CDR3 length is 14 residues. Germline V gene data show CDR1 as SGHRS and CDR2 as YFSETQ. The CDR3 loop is CASRSAAGLPEAFF. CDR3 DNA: TGCGCCAGCAGGTCGGCCGCAGGCCTCCCTGAAGCTTTCTTT.

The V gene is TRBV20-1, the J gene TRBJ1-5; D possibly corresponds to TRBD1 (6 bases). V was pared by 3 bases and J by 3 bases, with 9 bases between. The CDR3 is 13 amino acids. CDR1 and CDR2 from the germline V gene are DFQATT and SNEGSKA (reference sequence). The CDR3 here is CSARGDTNQPQHF. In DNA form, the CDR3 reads TGCAGTGCTAGGGGGGACACCAATCAGCCCCAGCATTTT.

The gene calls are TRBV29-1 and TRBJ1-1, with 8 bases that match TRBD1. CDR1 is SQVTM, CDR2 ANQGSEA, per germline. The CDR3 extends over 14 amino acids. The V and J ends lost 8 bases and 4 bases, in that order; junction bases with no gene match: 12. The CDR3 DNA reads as TGCAGCTTAGCCCGGCAGGGGGCGGTCACTGAAGCTTTCTTT. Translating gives CSLARQGAVTEAFF.

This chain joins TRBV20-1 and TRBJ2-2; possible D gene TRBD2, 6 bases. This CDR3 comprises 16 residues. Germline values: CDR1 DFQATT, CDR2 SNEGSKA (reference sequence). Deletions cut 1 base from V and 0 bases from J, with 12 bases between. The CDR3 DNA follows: TGCAGTGCTAGAGGGGGTAGCGGTCCGAACACCGGGGAGCTGTTTTTT. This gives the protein CSARGGSGPNTGELFF.

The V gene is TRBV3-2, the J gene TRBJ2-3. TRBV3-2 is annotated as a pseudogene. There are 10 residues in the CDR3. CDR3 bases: TGTGCCAGGAGCCGAGATACGCAGTATTTT. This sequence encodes CARSRDTQYF.

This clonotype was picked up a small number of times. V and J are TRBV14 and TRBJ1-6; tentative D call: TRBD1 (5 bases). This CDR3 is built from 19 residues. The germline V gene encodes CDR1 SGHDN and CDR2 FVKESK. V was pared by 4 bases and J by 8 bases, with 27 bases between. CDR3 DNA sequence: TGTGCCAGCAGCCCGAACCCATACCGACAGCTGGAACGGGATTCACCCCTCCACTTT. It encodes CASSPNPYRQLERDSPLHF. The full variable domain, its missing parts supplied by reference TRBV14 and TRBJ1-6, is EAGVTQFPSHSVIEKGQTVTLRCDPISGHDNLYWYRRVMGKEIKFLLHFVKESKQDESGMPNNRFLAERTGGTYSTLKVQPAELEDSGVYFCASSPNPYRQLERDSPLHFGNGTRLTVT.

CDR3: CSANRLALGEQYF. DNA for the CDR3: TGCAGTGCTAATCGCCTAGCCCTGGGTGAGCAGTACTTC. This sequence joins TRBV20-1 and TRBJ2-7, with a weak D call TRBD2 (5 bases). The V gene lost 4 bases and the J gene lost 7 bases, with 17 bases spanning the gap. The germline V gene has CDR1 DFQATT and CDR2 SNEGSKA (reference sequence). CDR3 length equals 13 residues.

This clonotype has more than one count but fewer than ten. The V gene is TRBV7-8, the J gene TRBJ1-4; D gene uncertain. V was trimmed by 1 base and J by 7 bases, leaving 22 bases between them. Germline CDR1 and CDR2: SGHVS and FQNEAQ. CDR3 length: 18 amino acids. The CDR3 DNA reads TGTGCCAGCAGCTTAGTTGTGGAGTCAGCGGTAAAGGGTGAAAAACTGTTTTTT. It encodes CASSLVVESAVKGEKLFF.

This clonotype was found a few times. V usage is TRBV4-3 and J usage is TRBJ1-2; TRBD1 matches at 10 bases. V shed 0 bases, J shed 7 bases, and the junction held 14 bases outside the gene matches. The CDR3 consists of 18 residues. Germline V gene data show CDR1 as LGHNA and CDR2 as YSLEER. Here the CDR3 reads CASSQDIPPGQGIFGYTF. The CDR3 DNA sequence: TGCGCCAGCAGCCAAGATATTCCCCCGGGACAGGGGATCTTTGGCTACACCTTC.

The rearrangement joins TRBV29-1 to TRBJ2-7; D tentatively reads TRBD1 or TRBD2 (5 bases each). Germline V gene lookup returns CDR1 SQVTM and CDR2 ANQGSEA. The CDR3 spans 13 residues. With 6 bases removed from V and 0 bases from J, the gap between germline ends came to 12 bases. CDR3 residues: CSVRELVSYEQYF. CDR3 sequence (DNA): TGCAGCGTCAGGGAGCTCGTCTCCTACGAGCAGTACTTC.

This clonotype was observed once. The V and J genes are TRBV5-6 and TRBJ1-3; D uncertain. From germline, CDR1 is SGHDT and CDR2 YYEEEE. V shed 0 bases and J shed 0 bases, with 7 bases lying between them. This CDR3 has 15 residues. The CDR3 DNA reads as TGTGCCAGCAGCTTGGGCAGAGTCTCTGGAAACACCATATATTTT. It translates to CASSLGRVSGNTIYF.

The DNA of the CDR3 is TGTGCCAGCAGCAGTCGACCACCACTTAACACTGAAGCTTTCTTT. Encoded protein: CASSSRPPLNTEAFF. The chain employs TRBV21-1 and TRBJ1-1. TRBV21-1 has pseudogene status. The CDR3 is 15 amino acids.